This paragraph reports one T cell receptor beta chain. This entry belongs to a study of blood T cell repertoires in COVID-19. The CDR3 is 15 residues long. Germline lookup yields CDR1 MNHNS and CDR2 SASEGT. V gave up 1 base and J gave up 7 bases, with 14 bases separating them. TCRdb keeps only in-frame clones here, not all; method: immunoSEQ multiplex PCR. The sample lists roughly 150,000 clones; roughly 81% were seen once. This TCR was recovered from a woman aged 45-65 years with COVID-19, enrolled during active disease. The chain employs TRBV6-1 and TRBJ1-5, with D possibly matching TRBD1 (5 bases). The sequencing input was peripheral blood. The CDR3 loop reads CASSEDGGGSQPQHF. As DNA, the CDR3 is TGTGCCAGCAGTGAAGATGGGGGGGGGTCACAGCCCCAGCATTTT.